Below are 29 T cell receptor beta chains sequenced from a single sample in a study of blood T cells in healthy people across ages. A second PCR of roughly 6 to 12 cycles used a sample-barcoded 5' primer and a J-beta primer mix. TCRdb processed the 5' RACE reads anew with MiXCR; each CDR3 protein has one entry. This table has 800,000 or so distinct CDR3 sequences, about 25% appearing once. This sample was also put to use in a study of T cells of mothers and their children.

The sequenced sample was blood. Receptors originate from a boy younger than 18 in good health.

This clonotype was counted a few times. V usage is TRBV2 and J usage is TRBJ2-5, with D perhaps TRBD1 (6 bases). The V gene's germline CDR1 is SNHLY and CDR2 FYNNEI. This CDR3 region has 16 residues. Trimming shortened V by 6 bases and J by 1 base, and 18 bases separated the two germline ends. CDR3 in amino acids: CASRRLAGARQETQYF. In DNA form, the CDR3 reads TGTGCCAGCAGGCGGCTAGCAGGGGCCCGCCAAGAGACCCAGTACTTC. The complete variable domain, with remaining parts taken from reference TRBV2 and TRBJ2-5, reads EPEVTQTPSHQVTQMGQEVILRCVPISNHLYFYWYRQILGQKVEFLVSFYNNEISEKSEIFDDQFSVERPDGSNFTLKIRSTKLEDSAMYFCASRRLAGARQETQYFGPGTRLLVL.

The chain is built from TRBV2 and TRBJ1-4; D unclear. CDR3 size: 14 residues. Trimming shortened V by 4 bases and J by 4 bases, and 10 bases separated the two germline ends. Per germline, CDR1 SNHLY and CDR2 FYNNEI. In DNA form, the CDR3 reads TGTGCCAGCAGTGGGGGAACGGGTAATGAAAAACTGTTTTTT. Amino acids: CASSGGTGNEKLFF.

The chain employs TRBV18 and TRBJ2-1; D perhaps matches TRBD2 (6 bases). V lost 8 bases to trimming and J lost 2 bases, with 16 bases between them. The CDR3 length is 15 residues. The germline CDR1 and CDR2 sequences are KGHSH and LQKENI. The CDR3 coding sequence is TGTGCCAGCCTCCCCTTAGGAGGGGCCTACAATGAGCAGTTCTTC. It translates to CASLPLGGAYNEQFF.

In regard to this clonotype: The conserved phenylalanine or tryptophan is not found at the CDR3 terminus, so this likely reflects a read error. The V and J genes are TRBV6-2 or TRBV6-3 and TRBJ2-7; 7 nucleotides align to TRBD1. Germline V gives CDR1 MNHEY, CDR2 SVGEGT. The CDR3 contains 13 residues. Germline trimming cut 0 bases from V and 5 bases from J; bases unmatched to any gene: 1. The CDR3 DNA reads TGTGCCAGCAGTTACTCGACAGGGAACGAGCAGTACCTC. Translating gives CASSYSTGNEQYL.

The V and J genes are TRBV6-2 or TRBV6-3 and TRBJ1-2; 8 bases are shared with TRBD1. J gave up 2 bases and V 4 bases, and 6 bases lay outside the gene matches. Per germline, CDR1 MNHEY and CDR2 SVGEGT. This CDR3 contains 15 residues. The CDR3 sequence is CASSSAAGGNYGYTF. The CDR3 DNA is TGTGCCAGCAGTTCGGCCGCAGGGGGCAACTATGGCTACACCTTC.

The chain has TRBV6-2 or TRBV6-3 and TRBJ2-4, with 7 bases lining up with TRBD1. This CDR3 is 15 amino acids long. V lost 7 bases to trimming and J lost 5 bases; unmatched junction nucleotides: 11. Germline V gene lookup returns CDR1 MNHEY and CDR2 SVGEGT. CDR3 DNA: TGTGCCAGCACCCCCCTTCTCGGACAGGAAAACATTCAGTACTTC. It translates to CASTPLLGQENIQYF.

The rearrangement joins TRBV7-2 to TRBJ2-5; TRBD2 agrees at 8 bases. CDR3 size: 16 residues. Losses at the gene ends were 1 base for V and 2 bases for J; bases not matched to a gene: 6. Germline V gives CDR1 SGHTA, CDR2 FQGNSA. CDR3: CASSLGWAGGQETQYF. CDR3 DNA sequence: TGTGCCAGCAGCTTAGGATGGGCGGGGGGTCAAGAGACCCAGTACTTC.

This chain connects TRBV3-1 to TRBJ2-1; D possibly matches TRBD1 or TRBD2 (5 bases each). Trimming cost V 1 base and J 12 bases, with 10 bases left between them. The CDR3 is 12 residues long. Germline CDR1 LGHDT, CDR2 YNNKEL (reference sequence). The CDR3 region is CASSQGGRGQFF. The DNA for the CDR3 is TGTGCCAGCAGCCAAGGGGGGAGAGGGCAGTTCTTC.

The CDR3 reads CSVPRANEQFF. The CDR3 coding sequence is TGCAGCGTCCCTAGGGCCAATGAGCAGTTCTTC. The chain links TRBV29-1 to TRBJ2-1; D ambiguous. Trimming removed 6 bases at V and 6 bases at J, with 9 bases between. The CDR3 sequence is 11 residues long. Germline-derived CDR1 and CDR2 are SQVTM and ANQGSEA.

This clonotype was seen more than once but under ten times. The V call is TRBV5-1, the J call TRBJ2-2, with 7 bases matching TRBD2. V was pared by 0 bases and J by 0 bases, with 8 bases of the junction left unmatched. The germline V gene has CDR1 SGHRS and CDR2 YFSETQ. CDR3 length: 18 amino acids. The CDR3 nucleotides read TGCGCCAGCAGCTTGGAGGTTAGCGGGCCCGCGAACACCGGGGAGCTGTTTTTT. It yields the protein CASSLEVSGPANTGELFF.

V gene TRBV29-1 combines with J gene TRBJ2-1; 7 positions match TRBD2. J was trimmed by 4 bases and V by 0 bases; bases with no gene match: 12. The CDR3 is 17 residues long. From germline, CDR1 is SQVTM and CDR2 ANQGSEA. CDR3 amino acids: CSVEDIAGDVNYNEQFF. In DNA form, the CDR3 reads TGCAGCGTTGAAGATATAGCGGGTGACGTAAATTACAATGAGCAGTTCTTC.

V and J are TRBV4-3 and TRBJ2-5, with D perhaps TRBD2 (6 bases). The J call is in doubt because the DNA end fits TRBJ2-7 better. The CDR3 length is 15 residues. Germline V gene sequence: CDR1 LGHNA, CDR2 YSLEER. For the CDR3, the DNA is TGCGCCAGCAGCCAAGGTAGGACTAACCCCTACGAGCAGTACTTC. Translation: CASSQGRTNPYEQYF.

The rearrangement uses TRBV6-1 and TRBJ2-3; 10 bases are shared with TRBD2. Trimming cost V 6 bases and J 0 bases; bases outside gene matches: 12. Germline V CDR1 and CDR2: MNHNS, SASEGT. CDR3 size: 18 residues. CDR3 sequence (DNA): TGTGCCAGCAGCCCCGGGACTAGCGCGTCCTCTAGCACAGATACGCAGTATTTT. It translates to CASSPGTSASSSTDTQYF.

The chain employs TRBV29-1 and TRBJ2-7; 8 nucleotides agree with TRBD1. CDR3 length: 14 amino acids. J was trimmed by 13 bases and V by 0 bases; bases with no gene match: 14. The germline CDR1 and CDR2 sequences are SQVTM and ANQGSEA. The CDR3 reads CSVEDSMVGQGDYF. The CDR3, as DNA: TGCAGCGTTGAAGATTCTATGGTCGGACAGGGAGATTACTTC.

The V and J genes are TRBV20-1 and TRBJ1-1, with D possibly being TRBD1 (5 bases). The germline V gene encodes CDR1 DFQATT and CDR2 SNEGSKA (reference sequence). V lost 4 bases and J lost 0, with 12 bases in between. The CDR3 runs to 14 residues. The CDR3 DNA reads as TGCAGTGCTATCGACGGGGCTATGAACACTGAAGCTTTCTTT. This sequence encodes CSAIDGAMNTEAFF.

This clonotype has a handful of counts. This chain joins TRBV6-5 and TRBJ2-1; TRBD1 or TRBD2 may be the D gene (6 bases each). This CDR3 has 15 amino acids. Trimming left V 5 bases short and J 2 bases short, with 13 bases between. Germline CDR1 reads MNHEY; CDR2 reads SVGAGI. Here the CDR3 reads CASSPDRGPYNEQFF. For the CDR3, the DNA is TGTGCCAGCAGTCCGGATCGGGGGCCCTACAATGAGCAGTTCTTC.

The J gene is TRBJ1-2, the V gene TRBV25-1; unclear D gene. Germline V CDR1 and CDR2: MGHDK, SYGVNS. The ends were cut back, 8 bases at V and 3 bases at J, with 10 bases in the middle. The CDR3 has 12 amino acids. The CDR3 bases are TGTGCCAGCGGCACTCAAGACTATGGCTACACCTTC. Residues: CASGTQDYGYTF.

This clonotype was seen a handful of times. V usage is TRBV11-1 and J usage is TRBJ2-7, with D perhaps TRBD2 (5 bases). Trimming removed 3 bases from V and 3 bases from J, with 12 bases in between. Per germline, CDR1 SGHAT and CDR2 FQDESV (reference sequence). The CDR3 is made up of 14 amino acids. The CDR3 sequence is CASSFAGIGYEQYF. CDR3 nucleotides: TGTGCCAGCAGCTTCGCCGGGATAGGCTACGAGCAGTACTTC.

This clonotype has more than one count but fewer than ten. CDR3 DNA: TGTGCCAGCAGATCTGACAGGAACACCGGGGAGCTGTTTTTT. Its translation: CASRSDRNTGELFF. The rearrangement joins TRBV6-2 or TRBV6-3 to TRBJ2-2; D perhaps matches TRBD1 (5 bases). Trimming shortened V by 6 bases and J by 1 base, and 9 bases separated the two germline ends. Per germline, CDR1 MNHEY and CDR2 SVGEGT. The CDR3 has 14 amino acids.

This chain links TRBV9 with TRBJ2-4; 8 bases agree with TRBD2. The CDR3 runs 16 residues. V lost 0 bases to trimming and J lost 6 bases; unmatched junction nucleotides: 8. Germline V CDR1 and CDR2: SGDLS, YYNGEE. This CDR3 is CASSVAGGPPGNIQYF. In DNA form, the CDR3 reads TGTGCCAGCAGCGTAGCGGGGGGGCCTCCCGGAAACATTCAGTACTTC.

This clonotype was found a few times. This chain connects TRBV6-5 to TRBJ1-1; the D gene is possibly TRBD1 (5 bases). The CDR3 is made up of 12 amino acids. V gave up 11 bases and J gave up 11 bases, with 21 bases separating them. CDR1 MNHEY and CDR2 SVGAGI come from the germline V gene. The CDR3 sequence: CACQGVRGKAFF. In DNA, the CDR3 is TGTGCCTGTCAGGGTGTGCGGGGGAAGGCTTTCTTT.

This rearrangement joins TRBV20-1 to TRBJ1-1; possibly TRBD1 for D (5 bases). The ends were cut back, 0 bases at V and 0 bases at J, with 8 bases in the middle. Germline V lookup: CDR1 DFQATT, CDR2 SNEGSKA (reference sequence). The CDR3 totals 14 residues. The CDR3 sequence is CSARDDSLNTEAFF. The CDR3 DNA reads TGCAGTGCTAGAGATGACAGCCTGAACACTGAAGCTTTCTTT.

This clonotype was counted a single time. The chain employs TRBV29-1 and TRBJ1-2; 7 positions match TRBD1. The trim removed 2 bases at V and 13 bases at J, leaving 7 bases unmatched. The V gene's germline CDR1 is SQVTM and CDR2 ANQGSEA. The CDR3 totals 11 residues. CDR3 DNA sequence: TGCAGCGTTGAAACCCAGGGGGAATCCACCTTC. Its translation is CSVETQGESTF.

The chain is built from TRBV30 and TRBJ2-5; no reliable D call. The CDR3 runs to 12 residues. Trimming took off 0 bases at V and 3 bases at J, with 5 bases between the two ends. CDR1 and CDR2 (germline): GTSNPN, SVGIG (reference sequence). The CDR3 loop is CAWSVTEETQYF. The CDR3 nucleotides are TGTGCCTGGAGTGTAACAGAAGAGACCCAGTACTTC.

This chain uses TRBV6-1 with TRBJ2-1, with D tentatively TRBD2 (5 bases). This CDR3 has 14 amino acids. The V and J ends lost 5 bases and 4 bases respectively, with 12 bases between them. Germline values: CDR1 MNHNS, CDR2 SASEGT. CDR3 DNA sequence: TGTGCCAGCAGTAAGGACTTTTTATACAATGAGCAGTTCTTC. It specifies CASSKDFLYNEQFF.

A few counts support this clonotype. At one boundary the junction diverges from the germline segment, which might be a read error. The chain couples TRBV3-1 to TRBJ1-1; unclear D gene. The CDR3 totals 15 residues. CDR1 LGHDT and CDR2 YNNKEL come from the germline V gene (reference sequence). CDR3 residues: CASSQALPKNTKAFF. The CDR3 DNA is TGTGCCAGCAGCCAAGCTCTTCCTAAGAACACTAAAGCTTTCTTT.

About this clonotype: At one end the junction does not follow the germline gene, possibly because of a read error. For the CDR3, the DNA is TGTACCAGCAGCTTAAGTGCCGGCTACGAGCAGTACTTC. Translating it yields CTSSLSAGYEQYF. This chain joins TRBV7-9 and TRBJ2-5; no reliable D call. The J call may be wrong; the DNA end is better matched by TRBJ2-7. The CDR3 totals 13 residues. The germline gives CDR1 SEHNR, CDR2 FQNEAQ (reference sequence).

The chain joins TRBV20-1 to TRBJ1-1; unclear D gene. The CDR3 is made up of 13 amino acids. CDR1 DFQATT and CDR2 SNEGSKA come from the germline V gene (reference sequence). Trimming removed 2 bases from V and 3 bases from J, with 10 bases in between. Written as DNA, the CDR3 is TGCAGTGCTAGATCCGACGGATACACTGAAGCTTTCTTT. Its protein is CSARSDGYTEAFF.

Many counts were recorded for this clonotype. V gene TRBV7-2 combines with J gene TRBJ2-7; 7 bases agree with TRBD1. The CDR3 contains 15 residues. The germline gives CDR1 SGHTA, CDR2 FQGNSA. J lost 7 bases, V lost 5 bases, and 14 bases had no gene match. CDR3 bases: TGTGCCAGCAGCCACGCCCCAGACAGGGATGGGGAGCAGTACTTC. Its protein is CASSHAPDRDGEQYF.